This is a list of T cell receptor beta chains from one sample in a study of OX40 agonist ivuxolimab in advanced cancers. TCRdb's copy holds only in-frame clones and misses some; the assay was immunoSEQ multiplex PCR. Of tens of thousands of clones detected, roughly 87% appear once; the ten largest clones hold around 15%. The material was CD4+ or CD8+ T cells sorted from blood, obtained in a trial of the OX40 agonist ivuxolimab. The receptors were gathered from an adult with an advanced solid tumor such as melanoma, head and neck, liver or kidney cancer. Each CDR3 is given with its conserved first and last residue. The D gene is left open where the match is weak. Size is stated for part of the rows, as once, few or many counts, or as a class when the clone is expanded.

J	D	length	V	size	CDR3	DNA
TRBJ2-5	.	15	TRBV10-2	.	CASSEPGRGQETQYF	TGCGCCAGCAGTGAGCCGGGTCGGGGCCAAGAGACCCAGTACTTC
TRBJ2-3	TRBD1	16	TRBV27	.	CASTPGWTGGLDTQYF	TGTGCCAGCACCCCGGGGTGGACAGGGGGTTTAGATACGCAGTATTTT
TRBJ1-4	.	14	TRBV5-1	.	CASSPSATNEKLFF	TGCGCCAGCAGCCCATCGGCCACTAATGAAAAACTGTTTTTT
TRBJ2-7	.	14	TRBV10-3	.	CAIRGVSGNYEQYF	TGTGCCATTAGGGGGGTTAGCGGAAACTACGAGCAGTACTTC
TRBJ2-6	.	19	TRBV5-1	.	CASSSRGPSQNSGANVLTF	TGCGCCAGCAGCTCGCGGGGCCCCTCCCAGAACTCTGGGGCCAACGTCCTGACTTTC
TRBJ1-2	.	12	TRBV28	.	CASSLVPYGYTF	TGTGCCAGCAGTTTAGTACCCTATGGCTACACCTTC
TRBJ2-6	TRBD1	15	TRBV27	.	CASSVDRAGANVLTF	TGTGCCAGCAGTGTCGACAGGGCTGGGGCCAACGTCCTGACTTTC
TRBJ2-5	.	15	TRBV10-3	.	CAIKATGNLVETQYF	TGTGCCATCAAGGCTACAGGGAACTTGGTAGAGACCCAGTACTTC
TRBJ2-2	.	12	TRBV19	once	CASSYHTGELFF	TGTGCCAGTAGTTATCACACCGGGGAGCTGTTTTTT
TRBJ2-1	TRBD2	14	TRBV10-3	.	CAISRTSNYNEQFF	TGTGCCATCAGTAGGACTAGCAACTACAATGAGCAGTTCTTC
TRBJ2-7	TRBD1	14	TRBV29-1	.	CSVGRQGEYSQQYF	TGCAGCGTGGGGAGACAGGGGGAATATTCTCAGCAGTACTTC
TRBJ2-2	.	15	TRBV19	.	CASSIEGLSTGELFF	TGTGCCAGTAGTATAGAAGGACTCTCCACCGGGGAGCTGTTTTTT
TRBJ2-5	.	13	TRBV19	.	CASGGTRQETQYF	TGTGCCAGCGGGGGGACACGCCAAGAGACCCAGTACTTC
TRBJ2-1	.	12	TRBV9	.	CASSVFGDEQFF	TGTGCCAGCAGCGTATTCGGGGATGAGCAGTTCTTC
TRBJ2-7	TRBD2	16	TRBV11-2	once	CASSSWTSGPPYEQYF	TGTGCCAGCAGCTCCTGGACTAGCGGGCCTCCCTACGAGCAGTACTTC
TRBJ1-2	.	14	TRBV7-9	.	CASSRSGRNYGYTF	TGTGCCAGCAGCAGATCGGGACGGAACTATGGCTACACCTTC
TRBJ1-1	.	13	TRBV19	once	CASSIGRGTEAFF	TGTGCCAGTAGTATTGGGCGAGGCACTGAAGCTTTCTTT
TRBJ2-7	.	15	TRBV5-8	.	CASRPTGGGRYEQYF	TGTGCCAGCAGACCCACGGGGGGCGGACGCTACGAGCAGTACTTC
TRBJ2-7	TRBD2	15	TRBV7-6	once	CATSQGWAGEYEQYF	TGTGCCACCTCCCAAGGGTGGGCGGGAGAATACGAGCAGTACTTC
TRBJ2-1	TRBD2	15	TRBV6-6	.	CASSYGLAGGFEQFF	TGTGCCAGCAGTTATGGACTAGCGGGAGGGTTTGAGCAGTTCTTC
TRBJ1-5	TRBD1	16	TRBV19	.	CASSGQGARDNQPQHF	TGTGCCAGTAGTGGACAGGGGGCAAGAGACAATCAGCCCCAGCATTTT
TRBJ2-3	.	11	TRBV20-1	.	CSASGVYTQYF	TGCAGTGCTAGTGGAGTCTATACGCAGTATTTT
TRBJ2-1	TRBD2	16	TRBV4-1	.	CASSQNPAGTGNEQFF	TGCGCCAGCAGCCAAAACCCAGCGGGAACTGGCAATGAGCAGTTCTTC
TRBJ1-2	.	18	TRBV15	.	CATSRARGRGVLNYGYTF	TGTGCCACCAGCAGAGCCCGCGGCAGGGGAGTATTGAACTATGGCTACACCTTC
TRBJ1-1	TRBD1	15	TRBV5-1	.	CASSDGQGGSTEAFF	TGCGCCAGCAGCGATGGACAGGGGGGTTCCACTGAAGCTTTCTTT
TRBJ2-7	.	11	TRBV5-5	once	CASSFIGEQYF	TGTGCCAGCAGTTTCATTGGCGAGCAGTACTTC
TRBJ2-7	TRBD1	17	TRBV7-9	.	CASSLESRTGRSYEQYF	TGTGCCAGCAGCTTAGAGTCCAGGACAGGTCGGTCCTACGAGCAGTACTTC
TRBJ2-7	TRBD1	16	TRBV12-5	.	CASGLTTGTGGFEQYF	TGTGCTAGTGGTTTGACAACCGGGACAGGGGGGTTTGAGCAGTACTTC
TRBJ2-1	TRBD2	16	TRBV6-6	.	CASSYSPQRGGYEQFF	TGTGCCAGCAGTTACTCGCCCCAGCGGGGGGGATATGAGCAGTTCTTC
TRBJ1-5	.	15	TRBV28	.	CASSSPGGPNQPQHF	TGTGCCAGCAGTTCTCCGGGGGGGCCGAATCAGCCCCAGCATTTT
TRBJ2-5	.	16	TRBV15	.	CATSRSYGDAGETQYF	TGTGCCACCAGCCGATCATATGGGGACGCCGGAGAGACCCAGTACTTC
TRBJ2-7	.	17	TRBV29-1	.	CSVESFIDNRNAYEQYF	TGCAGCGTTGAGAGTTTTATTGATAACAGGAATGCCTACGAGCAGTACTTC
TRBJ1-5	TRBD1	15	TRBV19	.	CASRAGDRAAQPQHF	TGTGCCAGCCGAGCGGGGGACAGGGCTGCTCAGCCCCAGCATTTT
TRBJ2-7	TRBD2	14	TRBV11-2	.	CASSLSGAVYEQYF	TGTGCCAGCAGCTTGAGCGGGGCGGTCTACGAGCAGTACTTC
TRBJ2-7	TRBD1	16	TRBV7-9	once	CASRSAGTGSSYEQYF	TGTGCCAGCAGATCGGCCGGGACAGGAAGTTCCTACGAGCAGTACTTC
TRBJ1-5	.	14	TRBV5-1	.	CASSLGHSNQPQHF	TGCGCCAGCAGCTTGGGTCATAGCAATCAGCCCCAGCATTTT
TRBJ2-3	.	14	TRBV18	.	CASSPPSRPDTQYF	TGTGCCAGCTCACCACCGTCCCGACCAGATACGCAGTATTTT
TRBJ2-2	TRBD2	16	TRBV9	.	CASSVFAGGSTGELFF	TGTGCCAGCAGCGTATTCGCGGGGGGATCCACCGGGGAGCTGTTTTTT
TRBJ1-1	TRBD1	13	TRBV19	.	CASSVQGGTEAFF	TGTGCCAGTAGTGTACAGGGGGGGACTGAAGCTTTCTTT
TRBJ1-3	.	14	TRBV5-5	.	CASSLEGHGNTIYF	TGTGCCAGCAGCTTGGAAGGGCATGGAAACACCATATATTTT
TRBJ2-3	.	19	TRBV6-4	.	CASSDSRGPLTPATDTQYF	TGTGCCAGCAGTGACTCCCGGGGACCCCTTACCCCGGCAACAGATACGCAGTATTTT
TRBJ1-4	TRBD1	17	TRBV27	.	CASSRRGRNRDWEKLFF	TGTGCCAGCAGTAGGAGGGGGCGGAACAGGGATTGGGAAAAACTGTTTTTT
TRBJ1-1	.	14	TRBV5-1	.	CASSLVRGGTEAFF	TGCGCCAGCAGCTTGGTTAGGGGCGGCACTGAAGCTTTCTTT
TRBJ2-2	.	14	TRBV19	.	CASSALAPPGELFF	TGTGCCAGTAGTGCGCTAGCTCCTCCCGGGGAGCTGTTTTTT
TRBJ1-2	.	15	TRBV28	.	CASSSSDSPPYGYTF	TGTGCCAGCAGCTCGAGTGATTCCCCTCCATATGGCTACACCTTC
TRBJ1-6	.	14	TRBV2	.	CASSDLAGRSPLHF	TGTGCCAGCAGTGATCTGGCGGGGAGATCACCCCTCCACTTT
TRBJ2-1	.	13	TRBV6-5	.	CASSSAGYNEQFF	TGTGCCAGCAGTTCCGCGGGGTACAATGAGCAGTTCTTC
TRBJ1-1	TRBD1	15	TRBV11-2	.	CASSRQGAGNTEAFF	TGTGCCAGCAGCCGACAGGGGGCGGGGAACACTGAAGCTTTCTTT
TRBJ1-2	TRBD1	14	TRBV4-3	.	CASSQDRGTYGYTF	TGCGCCAGCAGCCAAGACAGGGGGACGTATGGCTACACCTTC
TRBJ1-4	TRBD1	14	TRBV19	.	CASSPGQGNEKLFF	TGTGCCAGTAGTCCCGGACAGGGAAACGAAAAACTGTTTTTT
TRBJ2-1	.	14	TRBV6-4	.	CASSDSGGYNEQFF	TGTGCCAGCAGTGACTCCGGCGGGTACAATGAGCAGTTCTTC
TRBJ1-6	.	15	TRBV11-2	once	CASSLAPGYNSPLHF	TGTGCCAGCAGCTTAGCTCCGGGTTATAATTCACCCCTCCACTTT
TRBJ1-2	.	12	TRBV27	.	CASSTAGSGYTF	TGTGCCAGCAGCACGGCAGGGTCTGGCTACACCTTC
TRBJ1-6	TRBD1	14	TRBV27	.	CASSPAGGFSPLHF	TGTGCCAGCAGTCCGGCAGGGGGATTTTCACCCCTCCACTTT
TRBJ2-2	TRBD2	16	TRBV19	once	CASRDWGSGGTGELFF	TGTGCCTCCAGGGACTGGGGTAGCGGGGGGACCGGGGAGCTGTTTTTT
TRBJ2-7	.	13	TRBV18	few	CASSAARGYEQYF	TGTGCCAGCTCAGCTGCTCGCGGCTACGAGCAGTACTTC
TRBJ2-5	.	15	TRBV19	.	CASTVPGPGGETQYF	TGTGCCAGTACCGTACCGGGCCCAGGGGGGGAGACCCAGTACTTC
TRBJ2-7	.	14	TRBV9	.	CASSAEGVSYEQYF	TGTGCCAGCAGCGCCGAAGGGGTCTCCTACGAGCAGTACTTC